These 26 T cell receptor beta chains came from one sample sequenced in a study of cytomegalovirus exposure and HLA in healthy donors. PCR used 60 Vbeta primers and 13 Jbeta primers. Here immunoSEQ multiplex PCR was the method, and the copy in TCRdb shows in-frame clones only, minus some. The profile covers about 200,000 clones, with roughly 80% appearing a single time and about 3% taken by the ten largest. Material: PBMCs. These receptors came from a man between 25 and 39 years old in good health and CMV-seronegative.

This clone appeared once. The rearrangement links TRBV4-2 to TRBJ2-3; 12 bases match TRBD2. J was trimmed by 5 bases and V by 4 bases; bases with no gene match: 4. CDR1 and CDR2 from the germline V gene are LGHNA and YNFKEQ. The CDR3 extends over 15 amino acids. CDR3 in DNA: TGTGCCAGCAGCCTGGGACTAGCGGGTAGAGATACGCAGTATTTT. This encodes CASSLGLAGRDTQYF.

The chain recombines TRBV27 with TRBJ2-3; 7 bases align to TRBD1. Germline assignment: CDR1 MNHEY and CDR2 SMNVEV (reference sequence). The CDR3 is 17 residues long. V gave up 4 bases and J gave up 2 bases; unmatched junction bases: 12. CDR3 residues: CASSSPRQGSNTDTQYF. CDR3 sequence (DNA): TGTGCCAGCAGTTCACCCCGACAGGGATCAAACACAGATACGCAGTATTTT.

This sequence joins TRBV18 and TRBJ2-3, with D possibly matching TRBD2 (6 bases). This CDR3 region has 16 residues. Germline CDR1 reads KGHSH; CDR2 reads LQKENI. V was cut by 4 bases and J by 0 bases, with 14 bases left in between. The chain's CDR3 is CASSLAAGTSTDTQYF. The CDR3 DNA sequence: TGTGCCAGCTCACTCGCAGCCGGGACTAGCACAGATACGCAGTATTTT.

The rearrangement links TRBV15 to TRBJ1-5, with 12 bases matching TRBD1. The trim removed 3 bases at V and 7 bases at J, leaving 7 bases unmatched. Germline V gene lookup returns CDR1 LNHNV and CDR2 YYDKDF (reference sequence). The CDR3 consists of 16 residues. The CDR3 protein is CATSSGTGGAGQPQHF. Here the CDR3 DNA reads TGTGCCACCAGCAGTGGGACAGGGGGCGCGGGGCAGCCCCAGCATTTT.

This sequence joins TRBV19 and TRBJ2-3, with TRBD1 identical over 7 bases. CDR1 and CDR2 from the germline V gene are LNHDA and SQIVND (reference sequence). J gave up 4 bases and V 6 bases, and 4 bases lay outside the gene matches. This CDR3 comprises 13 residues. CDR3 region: CASRLQGADTQYF. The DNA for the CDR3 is TGTGCCAGTAGGTTGCAGGGGGCAGATACGCAGTATTTT.

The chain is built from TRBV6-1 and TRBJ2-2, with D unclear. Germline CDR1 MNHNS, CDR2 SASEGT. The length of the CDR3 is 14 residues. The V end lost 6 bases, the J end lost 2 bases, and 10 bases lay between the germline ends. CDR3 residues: CASSAGPNTGELFF. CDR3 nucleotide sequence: TGTGCCAGCAGCGCCGGTCCTAACACCGGGGAGCTGTTTTTT.

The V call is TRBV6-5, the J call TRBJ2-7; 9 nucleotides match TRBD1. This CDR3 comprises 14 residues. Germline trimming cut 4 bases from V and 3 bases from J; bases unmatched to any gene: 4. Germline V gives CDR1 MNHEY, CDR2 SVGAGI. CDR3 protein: CASSFRDRVYEQYF. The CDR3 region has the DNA TGTGCCAGCAGTTTCCGGGACAGGGTCTACGAGCAGTACTTC.

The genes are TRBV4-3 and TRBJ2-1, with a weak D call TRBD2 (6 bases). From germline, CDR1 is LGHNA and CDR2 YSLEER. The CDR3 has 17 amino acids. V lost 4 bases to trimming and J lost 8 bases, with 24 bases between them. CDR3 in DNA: TGCGCCAGCAGCCCCTCCGGAGGGCAGCGACTTTACCATGAGCAGTTCTTC. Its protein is CASSPSGGQRLYHEQFF.

CDR3 sequence: CASSPGTGGYNSPLHF. In DNA form, the CDR3 reads TGTGCCAGCTCACCTGGTACAGGGGGTTATAATTCACCCCTCCACTTT. This chain uses TRBV18 with TRBJ1-6; 8 bases map to TRBD1. Germline V CDR1 and CDR2: KGHSH, LQKENI. Trimming took 3 bases from V and 4 from J; bases not matched to a gene: 5. The CDR3 is made up of 16 amino acids.

CDR3 amino acids: CASSLIPGDTQYF. The CDR3 DNA reads as TGTGCCAGCAGCCTCATCCCGGGAGATACGCAGTATTTT. The J gene is TRBJ2-3, the V gene TRBV4-2, with no clear D. Between the trimmed V and J ends, which lost 4 bases and 5 bases, there was a span of 10 bases. The CDR3 runs 13 residues. Germline V gives CDR1 LGHNA, CDR2 YNFKEQ.

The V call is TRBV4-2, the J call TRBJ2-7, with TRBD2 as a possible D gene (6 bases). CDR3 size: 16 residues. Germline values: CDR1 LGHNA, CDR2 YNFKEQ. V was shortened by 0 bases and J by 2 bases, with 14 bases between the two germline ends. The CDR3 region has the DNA TGTGCCAGCAGCCAAGAGTGGGACTCGGGACCCTACGAGCAGTACTTC. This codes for CASSQEWDSGPYEQYF.

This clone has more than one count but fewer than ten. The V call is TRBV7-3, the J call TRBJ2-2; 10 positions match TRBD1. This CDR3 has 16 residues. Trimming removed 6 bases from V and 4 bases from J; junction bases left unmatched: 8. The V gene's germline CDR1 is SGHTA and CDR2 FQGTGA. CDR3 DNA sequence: TGTGCCAGCAGTCGCCCGGGACAGGGGTCCACCGGGGAGCTGTTTTTT. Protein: CASSRPGQGSTGELFF.

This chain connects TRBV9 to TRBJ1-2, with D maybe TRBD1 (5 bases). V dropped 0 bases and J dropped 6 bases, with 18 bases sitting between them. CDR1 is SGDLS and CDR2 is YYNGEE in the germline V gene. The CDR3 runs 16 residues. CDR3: CASSVVESARGDGYTF. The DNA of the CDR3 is TGTGCCAGCAGCGTAGTTGAGTCAGCCCGGGGGGATGGCTACACCTTC.

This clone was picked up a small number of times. The CDR3 DNA reads as TGTGCCAGCAGGAGAGAGGACACCATATATTTT. Translated, it gives CASRREDTIYF. The chain has TRBV28 and TRBJ1-3, with no clear D. The V and J ends lost 6 bases and 8 bases respectively, with 8 bases between them. Per the germline V gene, CDR1 is MDHEN and CDR2 is SYDVKM. CDR3 length equals 11 residues.

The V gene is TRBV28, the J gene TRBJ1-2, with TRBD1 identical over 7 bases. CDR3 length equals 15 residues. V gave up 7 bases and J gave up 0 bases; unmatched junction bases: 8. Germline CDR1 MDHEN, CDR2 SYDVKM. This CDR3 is CASKGGGTANYGYTF. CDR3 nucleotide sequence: TGTGCCAGCAAGGGTGGCGGGACAGCTAACTATGGCTACACCTTC.

In nucleotides, the CDR3 is TGTGCCAGCAGTGAGCTGAGCTACGAGCAGTACTTC. It codes for CASSELSYEQYF. The J gene is TRBJ2-7, the V gene TRBV2; D unclear. Germline assignment: CDR1 SNHLY and CDR2 FYNNEI. The CDR3 runs 12 residues. The germline V and J ends were trimmed by 3 bases and 3 bases, with 6 bases remaining between them.

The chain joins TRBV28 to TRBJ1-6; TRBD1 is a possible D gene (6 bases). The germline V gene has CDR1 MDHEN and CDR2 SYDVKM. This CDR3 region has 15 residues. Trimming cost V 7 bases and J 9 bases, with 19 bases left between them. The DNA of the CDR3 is TGTGCCAGCACCACCGTTATGGACAGTGCTTCACCCCTCCACTTT. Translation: CASTTVMDSASPLHF.

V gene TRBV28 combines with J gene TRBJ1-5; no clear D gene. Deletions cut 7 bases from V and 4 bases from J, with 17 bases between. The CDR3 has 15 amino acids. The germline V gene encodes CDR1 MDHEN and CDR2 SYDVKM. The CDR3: CASTEAGKGNQPQHF. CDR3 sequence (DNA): TGTGCCAGCACAGAGGCCGGAAAAGGAAATCAGCCCCAGCATTTT.

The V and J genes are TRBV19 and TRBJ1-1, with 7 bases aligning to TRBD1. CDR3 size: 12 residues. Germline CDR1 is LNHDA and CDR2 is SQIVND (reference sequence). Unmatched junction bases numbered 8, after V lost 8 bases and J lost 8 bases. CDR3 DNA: TGTGCCAGTTCCAGGGGGATATTAGAAGCTTTCTTT. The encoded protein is CASSRGILEAFF.

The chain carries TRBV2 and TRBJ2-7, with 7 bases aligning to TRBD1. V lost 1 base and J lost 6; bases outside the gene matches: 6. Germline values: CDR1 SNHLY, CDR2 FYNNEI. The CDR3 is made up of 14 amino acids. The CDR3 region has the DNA TGTGCCAGCAGTGAAGAGACAGGGTGGTTCGAGCAGTACTTC. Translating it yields CASSEETGWFEQYF. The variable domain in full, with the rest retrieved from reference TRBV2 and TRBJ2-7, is EPEVTQTPSHQVTQMGQEVILRCVPISNHLYFYWYRQILGQKVEFLVSFYNNEISEKSEIFDDQFSVERPDGSNFTLKIRSTKLEDSAMYFCASSEETGWFEQYFGPGTRLTVT.

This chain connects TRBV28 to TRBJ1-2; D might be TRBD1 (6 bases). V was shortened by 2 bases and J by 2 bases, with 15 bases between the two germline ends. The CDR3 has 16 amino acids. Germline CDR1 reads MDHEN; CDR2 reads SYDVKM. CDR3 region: CASSLQGSHLNYGYTF. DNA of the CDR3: TGTGCCAGCAGTTTACAGGGGTCCCACCTGAACTATGGCTACACCTTC.

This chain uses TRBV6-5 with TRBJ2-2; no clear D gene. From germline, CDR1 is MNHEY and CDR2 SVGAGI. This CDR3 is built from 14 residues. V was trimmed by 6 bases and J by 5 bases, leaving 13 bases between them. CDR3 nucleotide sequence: TGTGCCAGCAGGACTCCGCGAAGTACCGGGGAGCTGTTTTTT. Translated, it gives CASRTPRSTGELFF.

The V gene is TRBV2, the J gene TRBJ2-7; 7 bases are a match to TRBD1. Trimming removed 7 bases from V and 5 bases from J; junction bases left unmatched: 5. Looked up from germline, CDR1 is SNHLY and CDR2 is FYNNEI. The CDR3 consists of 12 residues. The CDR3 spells CASTGDRDEQYF. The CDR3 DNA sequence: TGTGCCAGCACCGGAGACAGGGACGAGCAGTACTTC.

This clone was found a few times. CDR3 residues: CASSDDPSGYIYEQYF. The DNA for the CDR3 is TGTGCCAGCAGTGATGACCCTAGCGGGTATATCTACGAGCAGTACTTC. V is TRBV2 and J is TRBJ2-7; 8 positions match TRBD2. CDR1 and CDR2 from the germline V gene are SNHLY and FYNNEI. The V and J ends lost 3 bases and 3 bases, in that order; junction bases with no gene match: 10. The CDR3 is 16 amino acids.

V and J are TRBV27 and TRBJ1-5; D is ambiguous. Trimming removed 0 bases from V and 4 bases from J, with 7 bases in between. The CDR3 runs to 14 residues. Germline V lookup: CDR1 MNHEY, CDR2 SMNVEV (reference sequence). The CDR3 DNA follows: TGTGCCAGCAGTTTATCGCAGATAAATCAGCCCCAGCATTTT. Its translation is CASSLSQINQPQHF.

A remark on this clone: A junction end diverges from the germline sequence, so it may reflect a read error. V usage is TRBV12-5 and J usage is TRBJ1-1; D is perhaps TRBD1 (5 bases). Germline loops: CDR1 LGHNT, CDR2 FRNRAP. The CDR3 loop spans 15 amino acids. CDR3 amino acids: CASGPGGDLNTEASF. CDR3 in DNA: TGTGCTAGTGGCCCGGGAGGGGACCTTAACACTGAAGCTTCCTTT. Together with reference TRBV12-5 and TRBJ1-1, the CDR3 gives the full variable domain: DARVTQTPRHKVTEMGQEVTMRCQPILGHNTVFWYRQTMMQGLELLAYFRNRAPLDDSGMPKDRFSAEMPDATLATLKIQPSEPRDSAVYFCASGPGGDLNTEASFGQGTRLTVV.